Listed here is a single TCR beta chain. This specimen comes from a study of blood T cell repertoires in COVID-19. As originally analysed: For nucleated cells, counts were estimated from reference gene primer amplification. Libraries were prepared by immunoSEQ multiplex PCR; TCRdb keeps only in-frame clonotypes and omits some of them. V, J and clone size derive from that table, while D and trimming were established from the DNA sequence. The data show around 97,000 clones, with 80% to 90% seen just once and around 3.4% held by the top ten. In germline, CDR1 is GTSNPN, CDR2 SVGIG (reference sequence). This CDR3 is built from 15 residues. Trimming shortened V by 0 bases and J by 0 bases, and 6 bases separated the two germline ends.

What was sequenced was peripheral blood. The gene calls are TRBV30 and TRBJ1-6, with D unresolved. The TCR sequence derives from a woman aged 55-75 years with acute or convalescent COVID-19. The CDR3 DNA reads as TGTGCCTGGAGTGTACTAAGCTCCTATAATTCACCCCTCCACTTT. Encoded protein: CAWSVLSSYNSPLHF.